The 12 T cell receptor beta chains below all came from one sample that was sequenced in a study of beta chain features in type 1 diabetes. The isolated RNA, all of it, was reverse transcribed, so expressed TCRB transcripts were what got sequenced. The repertoire was sequenced with immunoSEQ multiplex PCR; TCRdb's copy has only in-frame clones and lacks some. Here the sample spans around 250,000 clones, just over 20% being singletons. General study results and limits: TCRB CDR3 length was moderately but significantly reduced in all four CD4+ subsets of Type 1 diabetes patients.

The antigens of these receptors remain unknown. The sample comprised naive CD4+ T cells from blood. All receptors derive from a woman in her thirties or forties with type 1 diabetes.

The J gene is TRBJ2-1, the V gene TRBV4-3, with D maybe TRBD2 (7 bases). With 3 bases removed from V and 4 bases from J, the gap between germline ends came to 16 bases. Germline V gene data show CDR1 as LGHNA and CDR2 as YSLEER. The CDR3 runs to 16 residues. The chain's CDR3 is CASSQPGGHLYNEQFF. The CDR3 coding sequence is TGCGCCAGCAGCCAGCCGGGGGGACATCTATACAATGAGCAGTTCTTC.

The chain employs TRBV7-2 and TRBJ2-7; 13 bases are a match to TRBD2. The CDR3 runs to 17 residues. Trimming took 0 bases from V and 4 from J; bases not matched to a gene: 6. Germline V gene sequence: CDR1 SGHTA, CDR2 FQGNSA. CDR3 nucleotide sequence: TGTGCCAGCAGCTTAGCCCGGACTAGCGGGAGTGAATACGAGCAGTACTTC. It translates to CASSLARTSGSEYEQYF.

In DNA, the CDR3 is TGCGCCAGCAGCCGGGAGGGCAAAGATACGCAGTATTTT. This translates into CASSREGKDTQYF. The chain joins TRBV4-3 to TRBJ2-3; 7 nucleotides agree with TRBD2. The CDR3 is 13 residues long. The germline CDR1 and CDR2 sequences are LGHNA and YSLEER. V was pared by 4 bases and J by 5 bases, with 3 bases of the junction left unmatched.

This clone has more than one count but fewer than ten. The chain is built from TRBV19 and TRBJ2-5; TRBD1 matches at 8 bases. V lost 5 bases, J lost 4 bases, and 9 bases stayed unmatched. The CDR3 loop spans 15 amino acids. Germline V CDR1 and CDR2: LNHDA, SQIVND (reference sequence). The CDR3 bases are TGTGCCAGTAGTCTACAAACAGGGGGACGAGAGACCCAGTACTTC. This sequence encodes CASSLQTGGRETQYF.

This clone is a singleton in its sample. The rearrangement joins TRBV20-1 to TRBJ2-7; D is uncertain. The CDR3 runs to 10 residues. CDR1 is DFQATT and CDR2 is SNEGSKA in the germline V gene (reference sequence). V was shortened by 6 bases and J by 7 bases, with 10 bases between the two germline ends. CDR3 in DNA: TGCAGTGCCGATTCCAGGGAGCAGTACTTC. It is translated as CSADSREQYF.

CDR3 DNA: TGCGCCAGCAGCCAAGGTGAACTAGGGGAGCTGTTTTTT. Translating gives CASSQGELGELFF. The chain combines TRBV4-3 with TRBJ2-2, with no clear D. The CDR3 has 13 amino acids. Germline V CDR1 and CDR2: LGHNA, YSLEER. Trimming left V 1 base short and J 8 bases short, with 8 bases between.

The rearrangement links TRBV30 to TRBJ1-1, with 8 nucleotides matching TRBD1. The CDR3 spans 12 residues. J gave up 4 bases and V 8 bases, and 6 bases lay outside the gene matches. From germline, CDR1 is GTSNPN and CDR2 SVGIG (reference sequence). The CDR3 region has the DNA TGTGCCCGCCGACAGGGGATCACTGAAGCTTTCTTT. Amino acid sequence: CARRQGITEAFF. Full variable domain (remainder filled in from reference TRBV30 and TRBJ1-1): SQTIHQWPATLVQPVGSPLSLECTVEGTSNPNLYWYRQAAGRGLQLLFYSVGIGQISSEVPQNLSASRPQDRQFILSSKKLLLSDSGFYLCARRQGITEAFFGQGTRLTVV.

Only a few counts were recorded for this clone. The chain employs TRBV5-4 and TRBJ2-5; TRBD1 might be the D (6 bases). The CDR3 has 13 amino acids. Germline V gives CDR1 SGHNT, CDR2 YYREEE (reference sequence). V lost 3 bases and J 4 bases, leaving 10 bases between the germline ends. CDR3 protein: CASSSQTGETQYF. CDR3 in DNA: TGTGCCAGCAGCTCCCAGACAGGAGAGACCCAGTACTTC.

This clone occurred a few times. This chain joins TRBV2 and TRBJ2-7; 8 positions agree with TRBD1. The V gene end was trimmed by 7 bases and the J gene end by 3 bases; junction bases not matched to a gene: 11. The CDR3 consists of 15 residues. Germline CDR1 reads SNHLY; CDR2 reads FYNNEI. The CDR3 nucleotides read TGTGCCAGCACTATCTCTCTCGGACAGGGCTACGAGCAGTACTTC. It specifies CASTISLGQGYEQYF.

This clone was seen a handful of times. The rearrangement joins TRBV2 to TRBJ2-3; D gene uncertain. V lost 7 bases to trimming and J lost 6 bases, with 14 bases between them. The CDR3 has 13 residues. The germline V gene encodes CDR1 SNHLY and CDR2 FYNNEI. The CDR3 nucleotides are TGTGCCAGCAAGAGGTGGATTGGCGATACGCAGTATTTT. Encoded protein: CASKRWIGDTQYF.

The V call is TRBV19, the J call TRBJ2-1, with D perhaps TRBD2 (6 bases). The CDR3 loop spans 14 amino acids. Germline-derived CDR1 and CDR2 are LNHDA and SQIVND (reference sequence). The germline V and J ends were trimmed by 4 bases and 4 bases, with 11 bases remaining between them. CDR3 coding DNA: TGTGCCAGTAGTAGCCCCGGGGGTTACAATGAGCAGTTCTTC. This encodes CASSSPGGYNEQFF.

The CDR3 DNA sequence: TGTGCCAGCCTACACCAGTTAGGACAGAAGAACTATGGCTACACCTTC. Translated, it gives CASLHQLGQKNYGYTF. This chain joins TRBV5-6 and TRBJ1-2; D is possibly TRBD1 (6 bases). The CDR3 consists of 16 residues. Trimming pared 7 bases from V and 2 bases from J, leaving 21 bases between. Germline loops: CDR1 SGHDT, CDR2 YYEEEE.